The rows below give T cell receptor beta chains drawn from one sample of a study of blood T cell repertoires in COVID-19. The data were produced by immunoSEQ multiplex PCR, yet TCRdb's version contains in-frame clones alone and is incomplete. The table lists some 200,000 clones, approximately 80% of them singletons. Sequencing was performed on peripheral blood. The origin of the receptors is a man between 60 and 75 years old with COVID-19, enrolled during active disease. CDR3s include the opening cysteine and the closing phenylalanine or tryptophan. The D gene is left open where the match is weak. Size tells how often a clone was seen (once, few, many) or the class of an expanded clone, and some rows leave it out.

cdr3_nt	cdr3_aa	clone_size	j_call	v_call	d_call
TGTGCCAGCAGTTCTAGCGGGAGGGCCACCGGGGAGCTGTTTTTT	CASSSSGRATGELFF	NA	TRBJ2-2	TRBV6-2/TRBV6-3	TRBD2
TGTGCCAGCAGCGCGACCCAGGGGAAAGCTGAAGCTTTCTTT	CASSATQGKAEAFF	NA	TRBJ1-1	TRBV9	NA
TGTGCCAGCAGTTTAAGTACTAGCGGGGGTTACAATGAGCAGTTCTTC	CASSLSTSGGYNEQFF	NA	TRBJ2-1	TRBV28	TRBD2
TGTGCCTGGAGTGTATCCGGGACAGGGGGCGGCGAGCAGTACTTC	CAWSVSGTGGGEQYF	NA	TRBJ2-7	TRBV30	TRBD1
TGTGCCAGCTCACTACCGGGAGCCAACTATGGCTACACCTTC	CASSLPGANYGYTF	NA	TRBJ1-2	TRBV18	NA
TGCGCCAGCAGCCAAGATCTACAGGGGAACGGTTCACCCCTCCACTTT	CASSQDLQGNGSPLHF	NA	TRBJ1-6	TRBV4-3	TRBD1
TGTGCCAGCAGCCAAGCCCCGGGGGGAGGGAATTCACCCCTCCACTTT	CASSQAPGGGNSPLHF	NA	TRBJ1-6	TRBV3-1/TRBV3-2	NA
TGCGCCAGCATGATCACTGTGAGCAATCAGCCCCAGCATTTT	CASMITVSNQPQHF	few	TRBJ1-5	TRBV10-2	NA
TGTGCCACCGGACAGGAGAGGAGCACAGATACGCAGTATTTT	CATGQERSTDTQYF	NA	TRBJ2-3	TRBV24-1	TRBD1
TGCGCCAGCAGCTTGGGACAGGTTCGGGACTACGAGCAGTACTTC	CASSLGQVRDYEQYF	NA	TRBJ2-7	TRBV5-1	NA
TGCGCCAGCAGCGGACAGGGAGGTGACACTGAAGCTTTCTTT	CASSGQGGDTEAFF	NA	TRBJ1-1	TRBV5-1	TRBD1
TGTGCCAGCAGCCCTCGGATGGGACAGAACACTGAAGCTTTCTTT	CASSPRMGQNTEAFF	NA	TRBJ1-1	TRBV9	NA
TGTGCCAGCAGCGCCAGTATAGCCCCCAATGAGCAGTTCTTC	CASSASIAPNEQFF	NA	TRBJ2-1	TRBV7-9	NA
TGCGCCAGCAGCGCAGACACAGGGGCAGGGGAGCTGTTTTTT	CASSADTGAGELFF	NA	TRBJ2-2	TRBV5-1	TRBD1
TGTGCCAGCAGCAAGACTAGCGGGAGTCCAGAGACCCAGTACTTC	CASSKTSGSPETQYF	NA	TRBJ2-5	TRBV9	TRBD2
TGTGCCAGCAGCCGAGCTCAAGAGACCCAGTACTTC	CASSRAQETQYF	few	TRBJ2-5	TRBV3-1/TRBV3-2	NA
TGTGCCAGCAGCGTAGCCGTAGCCCCCGGGACAGGGCAGGAAAAACTGTTTTTT	CASSVAVAPGTGQEKLFF	NA	TRBJ1-4	TRBV9	TRBD1
TGTGCCAGCTCATCAACTCAGGGGTATAATTCACCCCTCCACTTT	CASSSTQGYNSPLHF	NA	TRBJ1-6	TRBV18	NA
TGTGCCAGCAGCTCTTGGACAGGGGTGACTTTCTTT	CASSSWTGVTFF	NA	TRBJ1-1	TRBV14	TRBD1
TGTGCCAGCAGCCAAGTCCCTCTTGTCACTGAAGCTTTCTTT	CASSQVPLVTEAFF	NA	TRBJ1-1	TRBV3-1/TRBV3-2	NA
TGCGCCAGCAGTGAATCGTGGCAGGGGAACACTGAAGCTTTCTTT	CASSESWQGNTEAFF	NA	TRBJ1-1	TRBV10-2	NA
TGTGCCAGCAGCTTTATATCGGGGATCACTGAAGCTTTCTTT	CASSFISGITEAFF	NA	TRBJ1-1	TRBV11-2	NA
TGTGCCAGCAGCCAAGGAAGGGGTCCCCGGGGAGGGGAGCAGTTCTTC	CASSQGRGPRGGEQFF	NA	TRBJ2-1	TRBV3-1/TRBV3-2	TRBD2
TGTGCCAGCAGTGAATGGGGGGGAGCATCCCAAGAGACCCAGTACTTC	CASSEWGGASQETQYF	few	TRBJ2-5	TRBV25-1	TRBD2
TGTGCCAGCAGCCGCGGTAACTACACCTTC	CASSRGNYTF	NA	TRBJ1-2	TRBV2	NA
TGTGCCAGCAGCCAAGAAGGGAGAAAACTGTTTTTT	CASSQEGRKLFF	NA	TRBJ1-4	TRBV3-1/TRBV3-2	NA
TGTGCCAGCTCACCATCTACAGGGGGGAGAGGGCCCTATGGCTACACCTTC	CASSPSTGGRGPYGYTF	NA	TRBJ1-2	TRBV18	TRBD1
TGTGCCAGCAGTTCTTATGGACTAAAGTTCTTC	CASSSYGLKFF	NA	TRBJ2-1	TRBV12-3/TRBV12-4	NA
TGTGCCAGTAGTTGGAGAGAGAATCAGCCCCAGCATTTT	CASSWRENQPQHF	NA	TRBJ1-5	TRBV19	NA
TGCAGCGTTGGGGACAGGGGGGCAGATACGCAGTATTTT	CSVGDRGADTQYF	NA	TRBJ2-3	TRBV29-1	TRBD1
TGTGCCAGCAGTTCACAGGGACAGGCGTCGGAAAAACTGTTTTTT	CASSSQGQASEKLFF	NA	TRBJ1-4	TRBV6-2/TRBV6-3	TRBD1